The sequence of this TCR beta chain was determined in a study of T cells in tuberculosis. This table comes from immunoSEQ multiplex PCR, and its TCRdb copy is limited to in-frame clones, with some not included. This table has 25,000 or so clones, around 91% appearing once. Germline V gene lookup returns CDR1 MRHNA and CDR2 SNTAGT. The length of the CDR3 is 15 residues. Losses at the gene ends were 5 bases for V and 3 bases for J; bases not matched to a gene: 3. Material: PBMCs. The receptor was derived from a donor between 10 and 29 years old with latent tuberculosis or without tuberculosis infection. The chain couples TRBV6-4 to TRBJ2-2, with 10 bases matching TRBD1. CDR3 in DNA: TGTGCCAGCAGTCCCGGACAGGGGGACACCGGGGAGCTGTTTTTT. It specifies CASSPGQGDTGELFF.